Below are 9 T cell receptor beta chains sequenced from a single sample in a study of T cell clonality in common variable immunodeficiency (dated by TCRdb to the mid-2010s). Library prep was done by the immunoSEQ multiplex PCR assay. TCRdb retrieved this table from immuneACCESS and kept in-frame rearrangements only. Not all clones are present; in checked studies, unresolved V genes account for under half, and no reason is known for the remainder. The table shows approximately 44,000 clones here, with no singletons. The top ten constitute approximately 3% of the sample. Sequences were obtained from peripheral blood mononuclear cells. The receptors were sampled from a person aged 18 to 69 in good health.

This clone was seen ten or more times. Read sequence stops 3 residues before the CDR3 end, and the germline J gene provides the missing end. This rearrangement joins TRBV15 to TRBJ2-1; D possibly corresponds to TRBD1 (5 bases). Trimming cost V 4 bases and J 0 bases, with 10 bases left between them. Germline V lookup: CDR1 LNHNV, CDR2 YYDKDF (reference sequence). The CDR3 spans 15 residues. This chain's CDR3 is CATSTPDSSYNEQFF. The sequenced part of the CDR3 DNA is TGTGCCACCAGCACCCCAGACAGCTCCTACAATGAG.

There are many counts of this clone. The read ends 3 residues shy of where the CDR3 ends; the end is completed using the germline J gene. This rearrangement joins TRBV7-6 to TRBJ2-3, with 8 bases matching TRBD2. Germline V gene lookup returns CDR1 SGHVS and CDR2 FNYEAQ. V was pared by 6 bases and J by 3 bases, with 11 bases of the junction left unmatched. The CDR3 contains 16 residues. The CDR3 loop is CASSLSGRRRTDTQYF. The sequenced part of the CDR3 DNA is TGTGCCAGCAGTTTGAGCGGGAGAAGAAGGACAGATACG.

This clone was recorded many times. With the read ending 3 residues before the CDR3 end, the germline J gene is used to fill in that end. The chain carries TRBV12-3 or TRBV12-4 and TRBJ2-2; 9 bases line up with TRBD1. The CDR3 is 18 residues long. The V segment lost 6 bases and the J segment 6 bases; nucleotides outside the gene matches: 17. The CDR3 sequence: CASSSLPRDRVLSGELFF. The DNA read from the CDR3 is TGTGCCAGCAGCAGCCTCCCCAGGGACAGGGTTCTTTCCGGGGAG.

This clone showed up many times. The read finishes 3 residues shy of the CDR3 end, and the germline J gene is used to complete it. This rearrangement joins TRBV20-1 to TRBJ2-7, with TRBD2 identical over 9 bases. The CDR3 contains 17 residues. The ends lost 0 bases at V and 3 bases at J; junction bases unmatched: 12. Germline CDR1 is DFQATT and CDR2 is SNEGSKA (reference sequence). CDR3 loop: CSARDFRGGASGYEQYF. The part of the CDR3 DNA that was read is TGCAGTGCTAGAGATTTTCGCGGGGGGGCCTCGGGCTACGAG.

This clone was seen ten or more times. The observed sequence ends 3 residues before the CDR3 terminus, with the missing tail filled in from the germline J gene. The V call is TRBV6-1, the J call TRBJ1-6; TRBD1 agrees at 7 bases. The germline V gene encodes CDR1 MNHNS and CDR2 SASEGT. The CDR3 extends over 15 amino acids. The J segment lost 7 bases and the V segment lost 2 bases, leaving 5 bases of the junction unmatched. The CDR3 reads CASSEQDRKNSPLHF. The sequenced part of the CDR3 DNA is TGTGCCAGCAGTGAACAGGACAGGAAAAATTCACCC.

There are many counts of this clone. The read terminates 3 residues ahead of where the CDR3 ends, so the germline J gene completes it. The V call is TRBV30, the J call TRBJ1-6; D is unresolved. Germline values: CDR1 GTSNPN, CDR2 SVGIG (reference sequence). Deletions cut 0 bases from V and 1 base from J, with 16 bases between. This CDR3 spans 18 amino acids. The CDR3 is CAWSVGIALGSYNSPLHF. CDR3 DNA (partial): TGTGCCTGGAGTGTTGGCATAGCCCTTGGATCCTATAATTCACCC.

In its sample, this clone was seen many times. The read stops 3 residues short of the end of the CDR3; the missing end is completed from the germline J gene. The J gene is TRBJ2-4, the V gene TRBV20-1; 16 nucleotides align to TRBD2. Germline V gene sequence: CDR1 DFQATT, CDR2 SNEGSKA (reference sequence). Trimming at V came to 1 base and at J to 1 base, leaving 16 bases not matched to a gene. CDR3 length equals 22 residues. The CDR3: CSARVPGTSGRAGTSAKNIQYF. The sequenced CDR3 bases are TGCAGTGCTAGAGTTCCCGGGACTAGCGGGAGGGCTGGGACTTCCGCCAAAAACATT.

This clone was detected many times. Read coverage stops 3 residues before the CDR3 terminus; the germline J gene supplies the remainder. The chain employs TRBV19 and TRBJ2-7; D possibly corresponds to TRBD2 (5 bases). CDR3 size: 11 residues. CDR1 LNHDA and CDR2 SQIVND come from the germline V gene (reference sequence). Trimming pared 6 bases from V and 5 bases from J, leaving 8 bases between. This CDR3 is CASSSGHEQYF. Incomplete CDR3 DNA: TGTGCCAGTAGCAGCGGCCACGAG.

This clone was seen repeatedly, ten times or more. The CDR3 goes on 3 residues after the read ends, and that part is filled in from the germline J gene. This rearrangement joins TRBV7-2 to TRBJ2-7; 7 positions match TRBD1. The V gene end was trimmed by 4 bases and the J gene end by 4 bases; junction bases not matched to a gene: 4. This CDR3 has 13 amino acids. CDR1 is SGHTA and CDR2 is FQGNSA in the germline V gene. The CDR3 bases that were read are TGTGCCAGCAGCTCTTACAGGGGATACGAG. Its translation is CASSSYRGYE. The entire CDR3 protein reads CASSSYRGYEQYF.